Described below is a single T cell receptor (beta chain) sequence and its context. The antigen is undetermined. The TCR beta CDR3 regions underwent amplification using RNA transcripts as the source. HTBI primers were the set used in a first-round RT-PCR of the TCR CDR3. TCRdb re-derived calls from the multiplex PCR reads in MiXCR, one entry per CDR3 protein. The sample shows hundreds of thousands of distinct CDR3 sequences, around 21% of them seen only once. The data are from a study of T cells in Graves' hyperthyroidism and ophthalmopathy. Whole-study findings and limits: In the blood, most expanded thyroid clonotypes above 0.001 appeared as well. Ophthalmopathy got predicted by the model a median approximately 6 months before its onset.

The study included ophthalmopathy patients with Clinical Activity Score at least 3, NOSPECS grade at least 4 and duration under 3 months. Germline V gene sequence: CDR1 DFQATT, CDR2 SNEGSKA (reference sequence). Trimming took 2 bases from V and 5 from J, leaving 13 bases between them. There are 14 residues in the CDR3. This chain connects TRBV20-1 to TRBJ1-5, with D perhaps TRBD1 (6 bases). This receptor was taken from a man aged 30-40 years with Graves' ophthalmopathy. The sample was blood. CDR3 residues: CSARPPGGDQPQHF. The CDR3 coding sequence is TGCAGTGCTAGACCCCCGGGGGGCGATCAGCCCCAGCATTTT.